This T cell receptor beta chain was sequenced for a study of cytomegalovirus exposure and HLA in healthy donors (dated by TCRdb to about 2017). Background on the whole study: An earlier analysis of roughly 610 of the donors reported 276 Gb of sequence data and 117 million unique TCR beta sequences obtained from around 170 million T cells. Across approximately 420 genotyped donors of the cohort, an average of roughly 230,000 unique TCR beta nucleotide sequences per donor were sequenced, and 15% to 20% of those sequences were non-productive. Rather than using new phenotypic data, the later analysis identified candidate immune exposures from TCR beta sequences and from how often those sequences occurred across donors. To predict cytomegalovirus infection status, the study brought together high-throughput TCR immunosequencing, statistical association of individual TCRs with disease status, and machine learning. In a later analysis, previously published TCR beta repertoires from 550 to 750 donors were re-analyzed and high-resolution HLA genotyping was added so that TCR occurrence patterns could be studied. Of the roughly 410 genotyped donors, less than 85% were placed in the genetic ancestry cluster associated with self-reported Caucasian donors. About five DR-DQ haplotypes were handled as single units for association and clustering, since linkage in the cohort was strong. Using immunosequencing, the study profiled T cell repertoires from approximately 700 subjects and related those repertoires to cytomegalovirus serostatus. HLA typing covered class I and class II loci at four-digit resolution. An earlier analysis of around 580 of the donors used high-throughput TCR beta sequencing to judge whether each TCR beta V gene segment behaved as functional or pseudogenic. All discovery cohort repertoires had been generated using a single sequencing platform. In addition to the first cohort of several hundred subjects, a separate validation cohort of 120 different subjects was used. Donor age, sex, ethnicity and CMV serostatus were compiled together with the repertoire data. An early release that covered fewer than 800 HLA-typed donors contained approximately 320 gigabases of sequencing data and roughly 84 million unique TCR sequences. A later genetic analysis took genome-wide SNP genotypes for about three fifths of the 666 donors and used that subset as a discovery cohort. The aim of the study was to test whether cataloging public T cell receptors could identify signatures of past pathogen exposure. The number of donors typed differed by locus, with about 629-630 for A, B, C, DRB1 and DQB1, over 500 for DQA1, 600 to 610 for DPA1, and about 450 for DPB1. Here is what the overall study found, with its caveats: The classifier was reported to diagnose cytomegalovirus status with high specificity and sensitivity in both the original cohort and the validation cohort. According to a later analysis, most CMV-associated TCR beta chains appeared to be HLA-restricted, and the HLA associations seemed to be driven largely by CMV exposure. The authors suggested that the approach could potentially be generalized to other disease states and immunological phenotypes. According to a later analysis, TCR association rates differed among HLA loci, with DRB1 alleles showing the most associated TCRs and HLA-C alleles showing the fewest. Assigning TCR associations to individual alleles was difficult when HLA alleles, especially DR and DQ, strongly co-occurred. CMV serostatus was the only immune exposure information available for the cohort. Several of the top co-occurrence clusters appeared to be linked to parvovirus B19, influenza, CMV and Epstein-Barr virus, according to a later analysis. A group of highly shared sequence variants was considered likely to be a technical artifact of the sequencing pipeline. Three of the identified cytomegalovirus-associated TCR beta chains were confirmed in vitro to be specific for cytomegalovirus antigens. This cohort had only TCR beta chains sequenced, and the lack of alpha or paired-chain data limited which features could be detected. Most TCR sequences were observed very rarely across donors, whereas some public TCRs were present in many individuals. HLA typing was unavailable for some donors at each locus, so association tests used only the typed subset. Over 15 rarely observed V segments, including chromosome 9 orphons, were excluded from the earlier analysis of some 590 of the donors because counts were too low. Linkage disequilibrium might explain the correlated functional status among segregating V segments, but an unknown experimental factor could not be ruled out. Sequencing depth was assumed to be roughly uniform across donors in the presence/absence analyses, though that assumption may not hold. An earlier analysis of approximately 590 of the donors showed that most TCR beta V segments appeared in productive rearrangements either about 90% or about 30% of the time, which broadly matched IMGT annotations. A later analysis associated some 17,000 TCR beta sequences with specific HLA alleles at a false discovery rate of 0.05. The 87-base-pair reads could not distinguish some IMGT-functional V segments, including TRBV6-2 and TRBV6-3, so those segments were excluded. Compared with the roughly 670-donor mean, donors in an Asian-associated ancestry cluster had fewer N-insertions in productive TCRs, according to a later genetic analysis. A later analysis found that HLA-associated TCR beta chains were more clonally expanded and had lower generation probabilities than equally common non-associated chains. A further reported finding was that TCR beta sequences accurately predicted the HLA-A and HLA-B alleles for most subjects in the first cohort. An association between a missense DCLRE1C variant and V-gene and J-gene trimming of TCR beta chains was found in a later genetic analysis and replicated in an independent cohort. In the study, around 150 TCR beta chains were listed as associated with cytomegalovirus.

In the germline V gene (reference sequence), CDR1 corresponds to SGHNT and CDR2 to YYREEE. At the junction V is shortened by 3 bases and J by 4 bases; bases outside the gene matches: 2. From cysteine to phenylalanine, the CDR3 is 14 amino acids long. Only the CDR3 portion is preserved as DNA: 42 bases, with reading frame beginning at the first base. The library was obtained by the immunoSEQ multiplex PCR assay. For the multiplex PCR, a mixture combining 60 forward primers for TCR Vbeta segments and 13 reverse primers for TCR Jbeta segments was used. The CDR3 region of rearranged TCR beta genes was amplified from genomic DNA by a multiplex PCR assay. On the Illumina HiSeq System, the amplified TCR beta libraries were sequenced as 87-base-pair reads. The study's own analysis went as follows. In a later analysis, some 80 million unique TCR beta chains were counted across the 500 to 850 repertoires, and roughly 11 million of these chains were shared by at least two donors. A nearest-neighbor algorithm error-corrected the raw reads and collapsed the reads into unique sequences, merging closely related sequences to remove PCR and sequencing errors. V, D and J gene segments were assigned by aligning CDR3 sequences to IMGT reference sequences. For a sequence to be retained, a match of at least six nucleotides to both a V gene segment and a J gene segment was required. A rearrangement counted as productive if the CDR3 had no stop codons and remained in frame with V and J, and every other rearrangement counted as non-productive. CDR3 was defined by IMGT convention, running from the second conserved V-encoded cysteine to the conserved J-encoded phenylalanine. Sequences without an unambiguous match to a single V gene segment were excluded from the earlier analysis of about 630 of the donors. An earlier analysis of almost 600 of the donors classified V segments as functional when productive rearrangements were above 56.7% and as segregating when the standard deviation between donors was above 5%. To diagnose cytomegalovirus status from the catalog of TCR beta chain sequences, a statistical classification framework was built. A later analysis assigned V and J genes by comparing TCR nucleotide sequences with IMGT/GENE-DB human TR gene sequences. A later analysis assigned CDR3 sequences and most-parsimonious VDJ recombination scenarios with the TCRdist pipeline. A later analysis defined each TCR beta chain by its CDR3 amino acid sequence plus V-gene family, and excluded reads lacking a unique V-gene family. In a later analysis, some 600 highly shared, low-generation-probability nucleotide sequences were removed to address suspected cross-contamination and a sequencing artifact. In a later analysis, a clonal expansion index was calculated for each public chain from normalized within-repertoire ranks of inferred template counts. A later analysis computed generation probabilities with a VDJ recombination model fitted to out-of-frame rearrangements, and checked the results against IGoR. In a later analysis, hypergeometric tests were used to score TCR-TCR, TCR-HLA and TCR-CMV co-occurrence, with a repertoire-size bias correction applied to TCR pairs. False discovery rates were estimated in a later analysis by permuting HLA or CMV assignments 20 times. In a later analysis, co-occurring TCRs were grouped using DBSCAN, with TCRdist sequence similarity added in when clustering inside HLA-allele-positive subsets. Repertoires with fewer than 30,000 or more than 120,000 public chains, plus five repertoires with anomalous nucleotide sharing, were excluded from co-occurrence clustering. What TCRdb holds here is the immuneACCESS table cut down to in-frame rearrangements. Part of the clones is not present; checked against another copy, under half of the missing clones reflect an unresolved V gene, and the others are unexplained. V, J and clone size are those of that table, while D and trimming were read from the DNA. A total of some 170,000 clones appear in this sample, 72% of them only once. About 2.5% of the sample is in the top ten clones.

In total, over 600 healthy bone marrow donors made up the cohort. All cohort members were sampled while nominally healthy, although unrecorded immune exposures were likely present. CMV serostatus was positive for 289 and negative for about 50% of the roughly 700 cohort members, and was not recorded for this donor. A peripheral blood sample was provided by each donor, and peripheral blood mononuclear cells were used for TCR beta sequencing. Genomic DNA was extracted from the blood cell samples with the Qiagen DNeasy Blood Extraction Kit. Concerning this clone: Its antigen target is currently unknown. It has no much larger one-base neighbor in the sample; base qualities were not kept.

The chain is assembled from TRBV5-4 and TRBJ2-5, with TRBD1 matching 11 junction bases. This TCR came from a human donor in good health. The sequenced material came from PBMCs. The nucleotide sequence is given as TGTGCCAGCAGCTGGGACAGGGGGGGAGAGACCCAGTACTTC. It translates to CASSWDRGGETQYF.